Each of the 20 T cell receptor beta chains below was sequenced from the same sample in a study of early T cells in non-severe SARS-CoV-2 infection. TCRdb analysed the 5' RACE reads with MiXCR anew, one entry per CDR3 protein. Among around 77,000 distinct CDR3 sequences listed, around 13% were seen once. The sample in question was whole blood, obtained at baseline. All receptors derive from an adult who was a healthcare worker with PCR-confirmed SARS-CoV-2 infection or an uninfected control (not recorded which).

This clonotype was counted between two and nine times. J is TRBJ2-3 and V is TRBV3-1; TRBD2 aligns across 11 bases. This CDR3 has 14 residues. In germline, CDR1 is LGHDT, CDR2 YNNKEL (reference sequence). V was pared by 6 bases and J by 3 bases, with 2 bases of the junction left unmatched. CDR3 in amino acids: CASRTSGRTDTQYF. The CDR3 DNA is TGTGCCAGCAGAACTAGCGGGAGAACAGATACGCAGTATTTT.

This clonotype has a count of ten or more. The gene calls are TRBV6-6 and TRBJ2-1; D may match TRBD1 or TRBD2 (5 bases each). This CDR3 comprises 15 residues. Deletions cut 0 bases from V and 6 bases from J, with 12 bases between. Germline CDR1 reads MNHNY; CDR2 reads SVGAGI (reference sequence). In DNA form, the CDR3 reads TGTGCCAGCAGTTACTCGGGGGAGACGGCCAATGAGCAGTTCTTC. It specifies CASSYSGETANEQFF.

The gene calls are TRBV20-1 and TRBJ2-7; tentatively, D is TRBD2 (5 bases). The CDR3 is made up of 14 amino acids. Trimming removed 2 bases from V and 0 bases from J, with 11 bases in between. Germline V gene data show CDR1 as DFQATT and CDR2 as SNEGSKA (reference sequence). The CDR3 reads CSARFGVNSYEQYF. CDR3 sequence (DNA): TGCAGTGCTAGATTCGGGGTAAACTCCTACGAGCAGTACTTC.

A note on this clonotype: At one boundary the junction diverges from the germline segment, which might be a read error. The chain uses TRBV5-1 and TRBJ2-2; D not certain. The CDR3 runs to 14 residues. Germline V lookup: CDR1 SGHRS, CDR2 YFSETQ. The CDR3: CASRSLMNTWELFF. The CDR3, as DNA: TGCGCCAGCAGGAGTCTCATGAACACCTGGGAGCTGTTTTTT.

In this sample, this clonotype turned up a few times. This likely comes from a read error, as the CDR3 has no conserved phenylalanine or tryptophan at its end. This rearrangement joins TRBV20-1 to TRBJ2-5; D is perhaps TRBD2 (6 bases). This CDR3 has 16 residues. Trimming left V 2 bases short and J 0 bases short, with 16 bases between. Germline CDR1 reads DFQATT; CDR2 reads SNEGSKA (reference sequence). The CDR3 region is CSARSPGLTYQETQYS. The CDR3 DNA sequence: TGCAGTGCTAGATCACCGGGACTCACGTACCAAGAGACCCAGTACTCC.

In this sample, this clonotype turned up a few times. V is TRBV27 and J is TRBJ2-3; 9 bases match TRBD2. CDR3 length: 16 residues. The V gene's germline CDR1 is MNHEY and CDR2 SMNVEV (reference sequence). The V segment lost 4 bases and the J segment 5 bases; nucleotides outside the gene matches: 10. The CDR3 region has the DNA TGTGCCAGCAGTTCCCAGGCGGGAGGGCCTGGAGATACGCAGTATTTT. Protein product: CASSSQAGGPGDTQYF.

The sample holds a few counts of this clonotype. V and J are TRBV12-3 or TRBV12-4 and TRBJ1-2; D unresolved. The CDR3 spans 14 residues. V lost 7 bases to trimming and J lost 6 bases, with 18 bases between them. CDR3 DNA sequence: TGTGCCAGCACCCCGAGGAGGGCAATACATGGCTACACCTTC. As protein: CASTPRRAIHGYTF.

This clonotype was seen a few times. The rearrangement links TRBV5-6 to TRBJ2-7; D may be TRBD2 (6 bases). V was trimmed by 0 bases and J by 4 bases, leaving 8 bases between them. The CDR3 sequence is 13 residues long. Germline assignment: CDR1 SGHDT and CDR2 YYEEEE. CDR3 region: CASSLVGRYEQYF. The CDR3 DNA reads TGTGCCAGCAGCTTGGTGGGGAGGTACGAGCAGTACTTC.

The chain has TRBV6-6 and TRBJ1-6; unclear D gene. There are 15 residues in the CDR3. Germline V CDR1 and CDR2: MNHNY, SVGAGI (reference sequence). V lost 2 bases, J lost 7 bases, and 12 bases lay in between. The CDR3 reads CASSYATGMNSPLHF. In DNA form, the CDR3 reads TGTGCCAGCAGTTACGCGACGGGGATGAATTCACCCCTCCACTTT.

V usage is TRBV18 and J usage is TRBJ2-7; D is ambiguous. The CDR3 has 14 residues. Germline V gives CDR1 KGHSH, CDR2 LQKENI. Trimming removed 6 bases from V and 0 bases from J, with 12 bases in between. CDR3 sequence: CASSPDRSSYEQYF. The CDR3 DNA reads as TGTGCCAGCTCCCCGGATAGGAGCTCCTACGAGCAGTACTTC.

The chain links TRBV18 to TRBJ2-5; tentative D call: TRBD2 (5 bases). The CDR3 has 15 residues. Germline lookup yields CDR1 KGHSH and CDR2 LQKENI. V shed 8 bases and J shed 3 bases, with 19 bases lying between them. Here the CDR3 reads CASRPRRGSEETQYF. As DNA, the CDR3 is TGTGCCAGCAGACCCAGAAGAGGGTCCGAAGAGACCCAGTACTTC.

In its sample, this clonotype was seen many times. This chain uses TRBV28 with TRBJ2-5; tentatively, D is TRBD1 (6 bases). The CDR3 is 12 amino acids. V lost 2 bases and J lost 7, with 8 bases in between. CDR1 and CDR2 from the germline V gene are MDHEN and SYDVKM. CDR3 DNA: TGTGCCAGCAGTTTACCCAGGGGGACCCAGTACTTC. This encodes CASSLPRGTQYF.

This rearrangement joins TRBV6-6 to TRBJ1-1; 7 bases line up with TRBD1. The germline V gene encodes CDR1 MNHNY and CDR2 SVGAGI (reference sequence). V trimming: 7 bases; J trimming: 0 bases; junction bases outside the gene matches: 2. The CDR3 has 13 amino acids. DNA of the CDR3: TGTGCCAGCAAGGGACAGTTGAACACTGAAGCTTTCTTT. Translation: CASKGQLNTEAFF.

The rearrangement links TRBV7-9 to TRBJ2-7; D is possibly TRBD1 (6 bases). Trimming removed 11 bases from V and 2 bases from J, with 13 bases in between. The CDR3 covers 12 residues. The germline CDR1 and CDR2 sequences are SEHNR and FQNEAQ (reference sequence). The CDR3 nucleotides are TGTGCCTGCTTGACAGGTACCTACGAGCAGTACTTC. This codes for CACLTGTYEQYF. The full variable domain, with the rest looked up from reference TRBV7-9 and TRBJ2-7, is DTGVSQNPRHKITKRGQNVTFRCDPISEHNRLYWYRQTLGQGPEFLTYFQNEAQLEKSRLLSDRFSAERPKGSFSTLEIQRTEQGDSAMYLCACLTGTYEQYFGPGTRLTVT.

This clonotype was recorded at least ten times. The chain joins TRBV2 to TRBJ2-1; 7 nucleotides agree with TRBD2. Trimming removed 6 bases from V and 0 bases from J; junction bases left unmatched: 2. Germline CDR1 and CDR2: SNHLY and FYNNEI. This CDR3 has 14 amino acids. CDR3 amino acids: CASRSGGSYNEQFF. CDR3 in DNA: TGTGCCAGCAGGTCGGGGGGCTCCTACAATGAGCAGTTCTTC.

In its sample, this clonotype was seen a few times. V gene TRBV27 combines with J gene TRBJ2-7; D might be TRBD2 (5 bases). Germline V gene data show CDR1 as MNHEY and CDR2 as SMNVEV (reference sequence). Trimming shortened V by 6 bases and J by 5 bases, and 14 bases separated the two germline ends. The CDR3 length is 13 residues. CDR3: CASRLLAGHEQYF. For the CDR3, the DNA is TGTGCCAGCAGACTTCTAGCCGGCCACGAGCAGTACTTC.

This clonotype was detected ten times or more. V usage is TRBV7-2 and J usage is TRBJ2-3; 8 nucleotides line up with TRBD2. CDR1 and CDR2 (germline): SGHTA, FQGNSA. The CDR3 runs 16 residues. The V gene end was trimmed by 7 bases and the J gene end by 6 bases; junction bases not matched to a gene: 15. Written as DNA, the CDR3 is TGTGCCAGCATCCAAGGGGTCCTAGCGGGTGGGGATACGCAGTATTTT. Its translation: CASIQGVLAGGDTQYF.

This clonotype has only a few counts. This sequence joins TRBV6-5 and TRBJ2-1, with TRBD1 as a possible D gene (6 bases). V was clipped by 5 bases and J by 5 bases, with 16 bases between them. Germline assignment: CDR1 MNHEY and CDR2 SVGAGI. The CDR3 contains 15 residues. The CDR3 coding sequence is TGTGCCAGCAGTGGTCCGGGACAAGTGAACAATGAGCAGTTCTTC. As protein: CASSGPGQVNNEQFF.

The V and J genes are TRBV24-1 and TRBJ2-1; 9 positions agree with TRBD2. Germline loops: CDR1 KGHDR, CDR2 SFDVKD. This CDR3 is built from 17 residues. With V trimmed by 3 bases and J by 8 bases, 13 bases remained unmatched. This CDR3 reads CATSDASGRYGTHEQFF. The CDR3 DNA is TGTGCCACCAGTGATGCGAGCGGGAGGTATGGTACGCATGAGCAGTTCTTC.

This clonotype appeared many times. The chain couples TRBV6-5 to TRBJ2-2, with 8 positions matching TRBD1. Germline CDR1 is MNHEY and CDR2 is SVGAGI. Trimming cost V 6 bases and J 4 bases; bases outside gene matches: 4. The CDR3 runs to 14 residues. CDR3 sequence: CASRRTGSTGELFF. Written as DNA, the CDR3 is TGTGCCAGCAGGAGGACAGGGTCCACCGGGGAGCTGTTTTTT.